These 9 T cell receptor beta chains originate from one sample sequenced in a study of T cell responses to AZD1222 COVID-19 vaccine. Assay: immunoSEQ multiplex PCR; the TCRdb copy retains only in-frame clones and omits some. The data hold around 250,000 clones, with roughly 93% observed a single time. The input for sequencing was peripheral blood, taken on day 0 of AZD1222 vaccination. These receptors were obtained from an adult in good health.

As for this clone: A junction end diverges from the germline sequence, so it may reflect a read error. The CDR3 region is CASSQGSGGNYEQYF. In DNA, the CDR3 is TGTGCTAGCAGCCAGGGGTCAGGGGGCAACTACGAGCAGTACTTC. This rearrangement joins TRBV7-7 to TRBJ2-7; 8 nucleotides agree with TRBD1. The germline CDR1 and CDR2 sequences are SSHAT and FNYEAQ (reference sequence). The CDR3 is 15 amino acids.

The chain links TRBV4-2 to TRBJ2-6; no clear D. Germline-derived CDR1 and CDR2 are LGHNA and YNFKEQ. The CDR3 consists of 15 residues. V lost 0 bases and J lost 4, with 7 bases in between. CDR3 nucleotides: TGTGCCAGCAGCCAAGATCAGGACGGGGCCAACGTCCTGACTTTC. This sequence encodes CASSQDQDGANVLTF.

This rearrangement joins TRBV6-4 to TRBJ1-1; D is unclear. Trimming took 8 bases from V and 0 from J, leaving 10 bases between them. The germline V gene encodes CDR1 MRHNA and CDR2 SNTAGT. The CDR3 loop spans 13 amino acids. CDR3 sequence (DNA): TGTGCCAGCTCCTTGGGAATGAACACTGAAGCTTTCTTT. The encoded protein is CASSLGMNTEAFF.

This sequence joins TRBV9 and TRBJ1-4; a weak D match, TRBD1 (5 bases). Looked up from germline, CDR1 is SGDLS and CDR2 is YYNGEE. The CDR3 extends over 14 amino acids. V gave up 1 base and J gave up 3 bases, with 7 bases separating them. CDR3 sequence reads: CASSVPGANEKLFF. The CDR3 region has the DNA TGTGCCAGCAGCGTACCGGGGGCTAATGAAAAACTGTTTTTT.

About this clone: In the same sample, other DNA sequences code for this CDR3. The J gene is TRBJ1-2, the V gene TRBV5-1; D is unclear. CDR3 length: 14 residues. Looked up from germline, CDR1 is SGHRS and CDR2 is YFSETQ. V lost 0 bases and J lost 2, with 8 bases in between. CDR3 protein: CASSLGTANYGYTF. The CDR3 DNA is TGCGCCAGCAGCTTGGGTACGGCAAACTATGGCTACACCTTC.

The J gene is TRBJ2-7, the V gene TRBV5-5; D unresolved. Deletions cut 0 bases from V and 7 bases from J, with 11 bases between. Per germline, CDR1 SGHKS and CDR2 YYEKEE (reference sequence). The CDR3 loop spans 13 amino acids. The CDR3 bases are TGTGCCAGCAGCTTGGCCCCGCAGAGTGAGCAGTACTTC. Translation: CASSLAPQSEQYF.

This clone was counted once. The rearrangement links TRBV7-6 to TRBJ1-2, with TRBD1 identical over 11 bases. The germline V gene encodes CDR1 SGHVS and CDR2 FNYEAQ. The CDR3 has 20 residues. Trimming took 8 bases from V and 4 from J; bases not matched to a gene: 24. CDR3 DNA: TGTGCCAGCCCCGATATCCCTAGGGACAGGGGGGAACATTCTTCCTATGGCTACACCTTC. As protein: CASPDIPRDRGEHSSYGYTF.

The chain is built from TRBV5-6 and TRBJ1-5; D uncertain. Germline loops: CDR1 SGHDT, CDR2 YYEEEE. This CDR3 has 12 amino acids. Between the trimmed V and J ends, which lost 5 bases and 1 base, there was a span of 4 bases. As DNA, the CDR3 is TGTGCCAGCAGTCAAAGCAATCAGCCCCAGCATTTT. Translating gives CASSQSNQPQHF.

This clone was recorded once. V is TRBV28 and J is TRBJ1-1, with a weak D call TRBD1 (6 bases). Germline V gene lookup returns CDR1 MDHEN and CDR2 SYDVKM. Trimming shortened V by 7 bases and J by 6 bases, and 12 bases separated the two germline ends. This CDR3 is built from 12 residues. The CDR3 is CASNIGGAEAFF. The DNA for the CDR3 is TGTGCCAGCAACATAGGGGGGGCTGAAGCTTTCTTT.